The 31 T cell receptor beta chains listed next were all sequenced from one sample in a study of shared clonotypes between healthy human individuals. TCRdb keeps only in-frame clones here, not all; method: immunoSEQ multiplex PCR. This sample has 1,400,000 or so clones; about 98.5% occur once, and the top ten carry about 0.35%. The specimen was naive CD4+ T cells sorted from blood. Stated subset: CD45RA+ positively selected. These receptor sequences come from a man aged 25-45 years in good health.

The chain is built from TRBV6-1 and TRBJ1-1; no clear D. The CDR3 covers 11 residues. V lost 6 bases and J 9 bases, leaving 11 bases between the germline ends. From germline, CDR1 is MNHNS and CDR2 SASEGT. The CDR3 region is CASRLDVQAFF. Written as DNA, the CDR3 is TGTGCCAGCAGACTGGACGTCCAAGCTTTCTTT.

This clone was recorded once. The chain couples TRBV19 to TRBJ2-1; 8 nucleotides match TRBD1. Germline trimming cut 10 bases from V and 7 bases from J; bases unmatched to any gene: 9. This CDR3 has 13 residues. Germline CDR1 and CDR2: LNHDA and SQIVND (reference sequence). This CDR3 is CAIGQGEFNEQFF. The CDR3 bases are TGTGCCATCGGACAGGGAGAGTTTAATGAGCAGTTCTTC.

V usage is TRBV5-1 and J usage is TRBJ2-7, with TRBD1 matching 12 bases. V shed 4 bases and J 3 bases; nucleotides not matched to a gene: 5. Looked up from germline, CDR1 is SGHRS and CDR2 is YFSETQ. The CDR3 runs 15 residues. As DNA, the CDR3 is TGCGCCAGCAGCACGGGGACAGGGGGCTTCTACGAGCAGTACTTC. This codes for CASSTGTGGFYEQYF.

The CDR3 spells CAFGGPLANTGELFF. CDR3 in DNA: TGTGCTTTTGGGGGGCCCCTCGCGAACACCGGGGAGCTGTTTTTT. The chain carries TRBV11-2 and TRBJ2-2; either TRBD1 or TRBD2 may fit D (6 bases each). Germline V gene data show CDR1 as SGHAT and CDR2 as FQNNGV. The CDR3 contains 15 residues.

The J gene is TRBJ2-1, the V gene TRBV7-7; D is uncertain. V gave up 1 base and J gave up 8 bases, with 9 bases separating them. In germline, CDR1 is SSHAT, CDR2 FNYEAQ (reference sequence). The CDR3 has 13 amino acids. The CDR3 nucleotides are TGTGCCAGCAGCTTAGACGTTCGGGATGAGCAGTTCTTC. Translated: CASSLDVRDEQFF.

V and J are TRBV9 and TRBJ2-7; D is undetermined. Germline V gives CDR1 SGDLS, CDR2 YYNGEE. The CDR3 is 17 residues long. V was shortened by 0 bases and J by 3 bases, with 19 bases between the two germline ends. The CDR3, as DNA: TGTGCCAGCAGCGTAGGATCCCCGACACACCTTAACTACGAGCAGTACTTC. It encodes CASSVGSPTHLNYEQYF.

Of note for this clone: The sample contains more than one DNA sequence encoding this CDR3. The chain couples TRBV2 to TRBJ2-5; no definite D call. Germline V gene data show CDR1 as SNHLY and CDR2 as FYNNEI. CDR3 length equals 14 residues. Trimming pared 1 base from V and 0 bases from J, leaving 6 bases between. CDR3: CASSEGVYQETQYF. The CDR3 DNA sequence: TGTGCCAGCAGTGAAGGAGTGTACCAAGAGACCCAGTACTTC.

The chain combines TRBV6-5 with TRBJ1-1; D gene uncertain. V shed 6 bases and J shed 8 bases, with 13 bases lying between them. Germline CDR1 is MNHEY and CDR2 is SVGAGI. The CDR3 totals 12 residues. CDR3 coding DNA: TGTGCCAGCAGCGCAGGACCGGGGGAAGCTTTCTTT. Protein sequence: CASSAGPGEAFF.

This CDR3 reads CASSRSEGQGSYEQYF. DNA of the CDR3: TGCGCCAGCAGCCGTAGTGAAGGACAGGGATCCTACGAGCAGTACTTC. The rearrangement links TRBV5-1 to TRBJ2-7; the match to TRBD1 covers 8 bases. Germline assignment: CDR1 SGHRS and CDR2 YFSETQ. The J segment lost 1 base and the V segment lost 4 bases, leaving 10 bases of the junction unmatched. The CDR3 has 16 residues.

The chain links TRBV19 to TRBJ2-5; TRBD1 agrees at 9 bases. This CDR3 is 13 amino acids long. Germline lookup yields CDR1 LNHDA and CDR2 SQIVND (reference sequence). V shed 4 bases, J shed 5 bases, and the junction held 2 bases outside the gene matches. The CDR3 here is CASSSGQGETQYF. CDR3 DNA sequence: TGTGCCAGTAGTAGCGGACAGGGGGAGACCCAGTACTTC.

This chain joins TRBV5-6 and TRBJ2-1; no definite D call. Per germline, CDR1 SGHDT and CDR2 YYEEEE. The CDR3 length is 15 residues. V lost 2 bases and J 0 bases, leaving 9 bases between the germline ends. The CDR3 here is CASSFGESSYNEQFF. CDR3 bases: TGTGCCAGCAGCTTTGGCGAGAGCTCCTACAATGAGCAGTTCTTC.

V is TRBV9 and J is TRBJ2-7, with TRBD2 matching 13 bases. The germline CDR1 and CDR2 sequences are SGDLS and YYNGEE. The CDR3 contains 16 residues. V was pared by 3 bases and J by 2 bases, with 5 bases of the junction left unmatched. CDR3 sequence reads: CASSATGTSGTYEQYF. Here the CDR3 DNA reads TGTGCCAGCAGCGCAACCGGGACTAGCGGGACCTACGAGCAGTACTTC.

The chain couples TRBV9 to TRBJ1-5; 8 bases agree with TRBD1. J gave up 5 bases and V 4 bases, and 5 bases lay outside the gene matches. The CDR3 consists of 14 residues. The germline gives CDR1 SGDLS, CDR2 YYNGEE. CDR3 sequence: CASSPGQEDQPQHF. The CDR3 nucleotides are TGTGCCAGCAGCCCGGGACAGGAAGATCAGCCCCAGCATTTT.

For the CDR3, the DNA is TGCGCCAGCAGCTTGGGGAGTCTAGCGGGAGGAAACACAGATACGCAGTATTTT. Residues: CASSLGSLAGGNTDTQYF. This sequence joins TRBV5-1 and TRBJ2-3; 11 nucleotides align to TRBD2. CDR3 length equals 18 residues. The V gene end was trimmed by 0 bases and the J gene end by 2 bases; junction bases not matched to a gene: 8. CDR1 and CDR2 from the germline V gene are SGHRS and YFSETQ.

As concerns this clone: A read error may account for a junction end that differs from germline. This chain links TRBV27 with TRBJ2-7; possible D gene TRBD1, 6 bases. This CDR3 comprises 13 residues. Germline V gene data show CDR1 as MNHEY and CDR2 as SMNVEV (reference sequence). The CDR3 is CASRSFSETGHSF. CDR3 bases: TGTGCCAGCAGGAGCTTCTCCGAGACAGGACATTCCTTC.

The chain employs TRBV6-1 and TRBJ1-5, with D possibly TRBD1 on 5 matching bases. The CDR3 has 14 residues. Trimming shortened V by 5 bases and J by 4 bases, and 12 bases separated the two germline ends. Germline V gene lookup returns CDR1 MNHNS and CDR2 SASEGT. Here the CDR3 reads CASSQLDKNQPQHF. CDR3 DNA sequence: TGTGCCAGCAGTCAACTGGACAAGAATCAGCCCCAGCATTTT.

The chain uses TRBV6-6 and TRBJ2-5; 7 nucleotides agree with TRBD1. The ends lost 4 bases at V and 2 bases at J; junction bases unmatched: 4. Germline V gene sequence: CDR1 MNHNY, CDR2 SVGAGI (reference sequence). The CDR3 spans 14 residues. The CDR3 nucleotides read TGTGCCAGCAGTTCCCTACAGGGGCAAGAGACCCAGTACTTC. It yields the protein CASSSLQGQETQYF.

The V and J genes are TRBV9 and TRBJ1-5, with 8 bases lining up with TRBD1. The germline V gene has CDR1 SGDLS and CDR2 YYNGEE. CDR3 length equals 17 residues. V lost 3 bases and J lost 6; bases outside the gene matches: 14. The CDR3 bases are TGTGCCAGCAGCGCCAACCCCCAGGGGGCGACGGGTCAGCCCCAGCATTTT. Residues: CASSANPQGATGQPQHF. The whole variable domain, filled in from reference TRBV9 and TRBJ1-5, reads DSGVTQTPKHLITATGQRVTLRCSPRSGDLSVYWYQQSLDQGLQFLIQYYNGEERAKGNILERFSAQQFPDLHSELNLSSLELGDSALYFCASSANPQGATGQPQHFGDGTRLSIL.

The J gene is TRBJ2-2, the V gene TRBV2, with D tentatively TRBD2 (5 bases). Per germline, CDR1 SNHLY and CDR2 FYNNEI. CDR3 length: 13 residues. V dropped 6 bases and J dropped 5 bases, with 10 bases sitting between them. CDR3 DNA: TGTGCCAGCAGCGTTGGCGGGACCGGGGAGCTGTTTTTT. It translates to CASSVGGTGELFF.

In its sample, this clone was seen once. Other nucleotide sequences from this sample produce the same CDR3. The V call is TRBV15, the J call TRBJ1-5; no clear D gene. The length of the CDR3 is 15 residues. CDR1 is LNHNV and CDR2 is YYDKDF in the germline V gene (reference sequence). Trimming stripped 0 bases from V and 2 bases from J, with 8 bases between. CDR3 coding DNA: TGTGCCACCAGCAGAGAGGTGCGCCGCAATCAGCCCCAGCATTTT. Its protein product is CATSREVRRNQPQHF.

The chain combines TRBV7-8 with TRBJ1-3, with D uncertain. V was trimmed by 1 base and J by 0 bases, leaving 7 bases between them. CDR3 size: 15 residues. Germline V gene data show CDR1 as SGHVS and CDR2 as FQNEAQ. CDR3 bases: TGTGCCAGCAGCTTAGACTACCGCTCTGGAAACACCATATATTTT. This gives the protein CASSLDYRSGNTIYF.

The chain couples TRBV7-2 to TRBJ2-7; D is ambiguous. Germline loops: CDR1 SGHTA, CDR2 FQGNSA. With 5 bases removed from V and 3 bases from J, the gap between germline ends came to 8 bases. The CDR3 covers 12 residues. CDR3 coding DNA: TGTGCCAGCAGCCCGAAACGCTACGAGCAGTACTTC. As protein: CASSPKRYEQYF.

This chain connects TRBV28 to TRBJ2-1; 10 bases agree with TRBD1. This CDR3 contains 16 residues. V shed 5 bases, J shed 4 bases, and the junction held 8 bases outside the gene matches. CDR1 MDHEN and CDR2 SYDVKM come from the germline V gene. In DNA, the CDR3 is TGTGCCAGCAGTGGACCGGGACAGGGGTTTTACAATGAGCAGTTCTTC. It encodes CASSGPGQGFYNEQFF.

V usage is TRBV11-3 and J usage is TRBJ2-2; D gene ambiguous. Between the trimmed V and J ends, which lost 5 bases and 0 bases, there was a span of 13 bases. The CDR3 has 16 amino acids. Germline lookup yields CDR1 SGHNT and CDR2 YENEEA. DNA for the CDR3: TGTGCCAGCAGCCCCAGTTCGGGCGCGAACACCGGGGAGCTGTTTTTT. Amino acids: CASSPSSGANTGELFF.

The V call is TRBV18, the J call TRBJ2-7, with D maybe TRBD1 (5 bases). The ends were cut back, 3 bases at V and 0 bases at J, with 18 bases in the middle. Looked up from germline, CDR1 is KGHSH and CDR2 is LQKENI. CDR3 length: 17 residues. The CDR3 DNA sequence: TGTGCCAGCTCACCCCTTGGGGCTTCCCTCAGCTCCTACGAGCAGTACTTC. Translating gives CASSPLGASLSSYEQYF.

CDR3 sequence: CASSSYPIGLARDIQYF. The DNA of the CDR3 is TGTGCCAGCAGCTCTTACCCGATCGGACTAGCGAGAGACATTCAGTACTTC. The chain combines TRBV7-9 with TRBJ2-4; 9 nucleotides match TRBD2. Germline V lookup: CDR1 SEHNR, CDR2 FQNEAQ (reference sequence). V lost 4 bases and J lost 8; bases outside the gene matches: 15. This CDR3 has 17 amino acids.

V usage is TRBV20-1 and J usage is TRBJ2-7; no definite D call. Germline-derived CDR1 and CDR2 are DFQATT and SNEGSKA (reference sequence). The CDR3 has 11 residues. The V and J ends lost 2 bases and 7 bases respectively, with 9 bases between them. This chain's CDR3 is CSARSVAEQYF. In nucleotides, the CDR3 is TGCAGTGCTAGATCGGTCGCGGAGCAGTACTTC.

The CDR3 reads CASSSHYRAGELFF. CDR3 sequence (DNA): TGTGCCAGCAGTTCCCATTACAGGGCCGGGGAGCTGTTTTTT. This sequence joins TRBV27 and TRBJ2-2, with D possibly TRBD1 on 6 matching bases. Germline values: CDR1 MNHEY, CDR2 SMNVEV (reference sequence). The length of the CDR3 is 14 residues. V lost 4 bases and J 6 bases, leaving 12 bases between the germline ends.

The V and J genes are TRBV5-1 and TRBJ2-7; 9 nucleotides agree with TRBD1. With 0 bases clipped from V and 0 bases from J, the junction kept 4 bases outside the gene matches. CDR1 is SGHRS, CDR2 YFSETQ, per germline. There are 16 residues in the CDR3. The DNA of the CDR3 is TGCGCCAGCAGCTTGGCCGTGGGACAGGGCTCCTACGAGCAGTACTTC. Amino acids: CASSLAVGQGSYEQYF.

The V and J genes are TRBV4-1 and TRBJ2-2; D possibly corresponds to TRBD2 (5 bases). Germline-derived CDR1 and CDR2 are MGHRA and YSYEKL. V was cut by 0 bases and J by 2 bases, with 13 bases left in between. CDR3 length equals 17 residues. The CDR3 nucleotides read TGCGCCAGCAGCCAAGATCTGAGGGCAGGAAACACCGGGGAGCTGTTTTTT. This codes for CASSQDLRAGNTGELFF.

A note on this clone: The identical CDR3 is also encoded by other nucleotide sequences in the sample. The chain carries TRBV19 and TRBJ2-7; TRBD1 aligns across 8 bases. Germline trimming cut 5 bases from V and 4 bases from J; bases unmatched to any gene: 4. Per the germline V gene, CDR1 is LNHDA and CDR2 is SQIVND (reference sequence). The CDR3 totals 13 residues. Here the CDR3 reads CASSRQGAYEQYF. The CDR3 bases are TGTGCCAGTAGTCGCCAGGGGGCTTACGAGCAGTACTTC.